This T cell receptor beta chain was sequenced during a study of a mutant IDH1 vaccine in newly diagnosed glioma (dated by TCRdb to the early 2020s). Concerning the study at large: Vaccination was initiated 4-6 weeks after radiotherapy alone, or concurrently with temozolomide cycles in the chemotherapy-containing groups. The week-35 safety follow-up took place at visit V12, and the week-47 end of study took place at visit V13. For exploratory analyses, about 25 treated patients had longitudinal TCRB deep sequencing done wherever samples were available. Of the 25 to 40 patients who were treated, approximately 62% were male and about 40% were female, and the mean age was around 40 years. Peripheral blood samples were drawn at six visits, namely V03 (baseline), V05, V07, V10, V12 and V13. Before enrollment, most patients had been given radiochemotherapy with temozolomide as standard therapy, while the rest had received either radiotherapy alone or temozolomide alone.

Library creation used the immunoSEQ multiplex PCR assay. Following the manufacturer's protocol, the hsTCRB Kit was used to amplify rearranged TCR beta chain sequences. Sequencing of TCRB libraries was carried out on an Illumina MiSeq. Regarding the original processing steps: Demultiplexing, trimming and gene mapping were performed with the kit vendor's proprietary platform. TCRdb's version of the immuneACCESS table is confined to in-frame rearrangements and falls short of the full clone set. An unresolved V gene accounts for under half of the shortfall where checked; the remainder is of unknown origin. D and trimming were read from the DNA, whereas the V and J calls and clone size are those reported in that table. The sample table holds tens of thousands of clones, of which more than 75% were seen once. The ten largest clones capture approximately 2% of the sample. According to the study, the label for this sample's time point signals: week 35, safety follow-up. Each vaccine dose, consisting of 300 ug of a 20-mer mutant IDH1 peptide in Montanide, was administered subcutaneously with topical imiquimod. Patients received eight vaccinations in weeks 1, 3, 5, 7, 11, 15, 19 and 23, corresponding to visits V03 through V10. Donors had newly diagnosed WHO grade 3 or 4 IDH1-mutant astrocytomas with loss of nuclear ATRX. The samples were drawn from NOA16, a multicentre, single-arm, open-label phase I trial in Germany that tested a mutant IDH1 peptide vaccine in humans for the first time. Genomic DNA for TCRB sequencing was isolated from EDTA blood with the DNeasy Blood and Tissue Kit.

Of note for this clone: Its antigen is not yet known. No base-level quality is on record; no much larger clone is a single base apart.

Summary of the overall study and its limitations: Selection of PBMC samples for TCRB deep sequencing was based on availability. It was noted by the authors that analyses of patient blood samples could not be reproduced owing to sample limitations. Pseudoprogression appeared unrelated to alterations in the top peripheral T cell clonotypes detected by TCRB sequencing. Across multiple MHC alleles, vaccine-induced immune responses were seen in nearly 95% of patients.

The CDR3 spans 14 residues, from the cysteine through the phenylalanine. Just CDR3 DNA is preserved here, 42 bases in frame from base 1. V has 8 bases trimmed and J has 2 bases trimmed; junction bases matching no gene number 4. Taken from the germline V gene (reference sequence), the CDR1 and CDR2 loops are LNHDA and SQIVND. The sequence was obtained from a man aged 25 to 40 with glioma. The sequenced sample was PBMCs, obtained from a glioma patient whose treatment included an IDH1 peptide vaccine. This chain is built from TRBV19 and TRBJ2-3; 10 central nucleotides agree with TRBD2. The CDR3 loop reads CASRGLAATDTQYF. In nucleotides, the sequence is TGTGCCAGTCGTGGACTAGCGGCCACAGATACGCAGTATTTT. Extended through the reference TRBV19 and TRBJ2-3 proteins, this CDR3 yields the full variable domain: DGGITQSPKYLFRKEGQNVTLSCEQNLNHDAMYWYRQDPGQGLRLIYYSQIVNDFQKGDIAEGYSVSREKKESFPLTVTSAQKNPTAFYLCASRGLAATDTQYFGPGTRLTVL.